The 21 T cell receptor beta chains below were found in one sample sequenced in a study of vaccination and CD4 T cells after COVID-19 (dated by TCRdb to the early 2020s). Their target antigens are unknown. The method was PCR. Sequencing was carried out with an Illumina iSeq 100. TCR sequencing of DNA from cultured CD4+ T cells used the Oncomine TCR Beta short-read assay at the Johns Hopkins FTIC core. TCRdb ran its own pipeline on the public reads, namely fastp trimming at Q25 and MiXCR clone calling, and kept in-frame beta chains. Under each unique CDR3 protein, matching rows form one entry showing the most common genes and DNA. This sample is represented by several thousand distinct CDR3 sequences; approximately 40% of them were singletons. The ten largest clones capture around 20% of the sample. The meaning of the sample's treatment or condition label: roughly 10-day PBMC culture with coronavirus spike peptide pools or control peptides (ViraFEST assay). CD4+ T cells from unexposed donors were collected before the COVID-19 pandemic (2011-2018).

The sequenced sample consisted of CD4+ T cells from blood, cultured in vitro. These receptors were collected from a human donor in good health.

The chain recombines TRBV7-9 with TRBJ2-3; TRBD2 aligns across 9 bases. CDR3 length: 15 amino acids. Trimming cost V 6 bases and J 9 bases; bases outside gene matches: 13. Germline V gene lookup returns CDR1 SEHNR and CDR2 FQNEAQ (reference sequence). The CDR3 protein is CASRNSGGPGGTQYF. CDR3 nucleotides: TGTGCCAGCAGGAATAGCGGGGGCCCCGGGGGAACGCAGTATTTT.

The chain links TRBV7-2 to TRBJ2-7; the D gene is possibly TRBD2 (6 bases). Trimming took off 2 bases at V and 2 bases at J, with 19 bases between the two ends. CDR1 is SGHTA, CDR2 FQGNSA, per germline. The CDR3 consists of 17 residues. The CDR3: CASSLRGGSGVTYEQYF. The CDR3 nucleotides are TGTGCCAGCAGCTTAAGGGGTGGTAGCGGCGTAACCTACGAGCAGTACTTC.

The chain couples TRBV28 to TRBJ1-5; D is uncertain. This CDR3 has 15 amino acids. The V and J ends lost 5 bases and 3 bases respectively, with 14 bases between them. The germline V gene encodes CDR1 MDHEN and CDR2 SYDVKM. The CDR3 DNA reads as TGTGCCAGCAGTCCCCCCCCCGTCCCCAATCAGCCCCAGCATTTT. It translates to CASSPPPVPNQPQHF.

This clonotype appeared a few times. V usage is TRBV20-1 and J usage is TRBJ1-5; D is perhaps TRBD1 (5 bases). In germline, CDR1 is DFQATT, CDR2 SNEGSKA (reference sequence). Trimming stripped 1 base from V and 5 bases from J, with 15 bases between. There are 15 residues in the CDR3. This CDR3 reads CSARGVGAMHQPQHF. The CDR3, as DNA: TGCAGTGCTAGAGGGGTTGGGGCTATGCATCAGCCCCAGCATTTT.

A single count supports this clonotype. In nucleotides, the CDR3 is TGTGCCAGTAGTCTCAGAGGGACTAGCGGGAGGTTCAATGAGCAGTTCTTC. Protein: CASSLRGTSGRFNEQFF. V and J are TRBV19 and TRBJ2-1; 15 nucleotides line up with TRBD2. The germline V gene encodes CDR1 LNHDA and CDR2 SQIVND (reference sequence). V was pared by 5 bases and J by 6 bases, with 8 bases of the junction left unmatched. The CDR3 is 17 amino acids.

The V call is TRBV9, the J call TRBJ2-3, with 10 bases lining up with TRBD2. This CDR3 spans 18 amino acids. With V trimmed by 0 bases and J by 1 base, 8 bases remained unmatched. Germline CDR1 SGDLS, CDR2 YYNGEE. The CDR3 here is CASSVGSGRGWGTDTQYF. The CDR3 nucleotides are TGTGCCAGCAGCGTAGGCAGCGGGAGGGGATGGGGCACAGATACGCAGTATTTT.

This clonotype was observed a few times. This chain uses TRBV27 with TRBJ2-5, with D tentatively TRBD2 (6 bases). The CDR3 spans 17 residues. Trimming stripped 6 bases from V and 0 bases from J, with 20 bases between. Germline V CDR1 and CDR2: MNHEY, SMNVEV (reference sequence). The CDR3 loop is CASSRGRGLQYQETQYF. The CDR3 coding sequence is TGTGCCAGCAGCCGCGGCCGGGGACTCCAGTACCAAGAGACCCAGTACTTC.

The CDR3 DNA reads TGTGCCAGCAGCACCCAAACAGGGCCCGGCTACACCTTC. It is translated as CASSTQTGPGYTF. The rearrangement joins TRBV7-8 to TRBJ1-2; tentative D call: TRBD1 (6 bases). Trimming took off 5 bases at V and 8 bases at J, with 15 bases between the two ends. This CDR3 contains 13 residues. From germline, CDR1 is SGHVS and CDR2 FQNEAQ.

This chain connects TRBV20-1 to TRBJ1-3; a weak D match, TRBD1 (5 bases). The CDR3 length is 13 residues. V lost 7 bases to trimming and J lost 0 bases, with 10 bases between them. Germline values: CDR1 DFQATT, CDR2 SNEGSKA (reference sequence). The CDR3 reads CSGQGGSGNTIYF. Written as DNA, the CDR3 is TGCAGTGGGCAGGGCGGCTCTGGAAACACCATATATTTT.

The chain joins TRBV11-2 to TRBJ1-2; D might be TRBD1 (6 bases). Trimming stripped 1 base from V and 8 bases from J, with 23 bases between. The CDR3 contains 17 residues. Germline CDR1 and CDR2: SGHAT and FQNNGV. The CDR3 reads CASSLVKSGGGAQGYTF. Here the CDR3 DNA reads TGTGCCAGCAGCTTAGTAAAGTCCGGAGGGGGGGCGCAGGGCTACACCTTC.

The V call is TRBV19, the J call TRBJ2-3, with a possible D match to TRBD2 (6 bases). The V gene's germline CDR1 is LNHDA and CDR2 SQIVND (reference sequence). V lost 4 bases, J lost 4 bases, and 9 bases lay in between. The CDR3 extends over 13 amino acids. The CDR3 DNA is TGTGCCAGTAGTAGCGGGGCCTCAGATACGCAGTATTTT. It translates to CASSSGASDTQYF.

The rearrangement joins TRBV6-1 to TRBJ1-3, with TRBD1 matching over 9 bases. This CDR3 is built from 18 residues. Trimming cost V 6 bases and J 4 bases; bases outside gene matches: 16. In germline, CDR1 is MNHNS, CDR2 SASEGT. The CDR3 is CASRQRADRGESGNTIYF. In nucleotides, the CDR3 is TGTGCCAGCAGACAACGCGCAGACAGGGGGGAGTCCGGAAACACCATATATTTT.

This clonotype was counted only a few times. The chain has TRBV19 and TRBJ1-5; TRBD1 aligns across 7 bases. Germline CDR1 LNHDA, CDR2 SQIVND (reference sequence). The J segment lost 5 bases and the V segment lost 7 bases, leaving 5 bases of the junction unmatched. The CDR3 consists of 13 residues. The CDR3 DNA is TGTGCCAGTAAGACAGGGTCCCATCAGCCCCAGCATTTT. As protein: CASKTGSHQPQHF.

Within the sample, this clonotype is medium-sized. This rearrangement joins TRBV2 to TRBJ2-7, with 13 bases lining up with TRBD2. V lost 6 bases, J lost 2 bases, and 16 bases stayed unmatched. Germline V lookup: CDR1 SNHLY, CDR2 FYNNEI. There are 19 residues in the CDR3. In nucleotides, the CDR3 is TGTGCCAGCAGCCGACACCGACTAGCGGGAGGCCAACAAACCTACGAGCAGTACTTC. Its translation: CASSRHRLAGGQQTYEQYF.

The CDR3 protein is CASNGGNSYEQYF. In DNA form, the CDR3 reads TGTGCCAGCAACGGGGGGAACTCCTACGAGCAGTACTTC. The V and J genes are TRBV12-3 or TRBV12-4 and TRBJ2-7, with TRBD2 identical over 7 bases. The CDR3 is 13 amino acids. Trimming at V came to 7 bases and at J to 0 bases, leaving 3 bases not matched to a gene.

The gene calls are TRBV21-1 and TRBJ1-5; the table calls TRBD1, which could not be checked here. TRBV21-1 has pseudogene status. The CDR3 has 18 residues. The CDR3 DNA follows: TGTGCCAGCAGCAAAGAGCAATCCCCCTTTTATAGCAATCAGCCCCAGCATTTT. Encoded protein: CASSKEQSPFYSNQPQHF.

J is TRBJ1-1 and V is TRBV11-2; D ambiguous. This CDR3 spans 14 amino acids. V was clipped by 2 bases and J by 5 bases, with 12 bases between them. From germline, CDR1 is SGHAT and CDR2 FQNNGV. CDR3 sequence (DNA): TGTGCCAGCAGCTTATCTACTTGGGAGACTGAAGCTTTCTTT. Protein product: CASSLSTWETEAFF.

This clonotype was seen more than once but under ten times. The chain carries TRBV30 and TRBJ1-2; 7 bases line up with TRBD1. This CDR3 contains 13 residues. In germline, CDR1 is GTSNPN, CDR2 SVGIG (reference sequence). The junction had 5 bases not matched to a gene; V was cut back by 0 bases and J by 7 bases. The CDR3 bases are TGTGCCTGGAGTGTAAGAGGGGGCCTTGGCTACACCTTC. Translation gives CAWSVRGGLGYTF.

In this sample, this clonotype turned up a few times. The chain couples TRBV11-2 to TRBJ2-2; D uncertain. V was cut by 5 bases and J by 3 bases, with 10 bases left in between. The CDR3 is 14 residues long. The germline V gene has CDR1 SGHAT and CDR2 FQNNGV. CDR3 bases: TGTGCCAGCAGCCTCTTGCTGTACACCGGGGAGCTGTTTTTT. Translated, it gives CASSLLLYTGELFF. The whole variable domain, filled in from reference TRBV11-2 and TRBJ2-2, reads EAGVAQSPRYKIIEKRQSVAFWCNPISGHATLYWYQQILGQGPKLLIQFQNNGVVDDSQLPKDRFSAERLKGVDSTLKIQPAKLEDSAVYLCASSLLLYTGELFFGEGSRLTVL.

This chain connects TRBV6-2 or TRBV6-3 to TRBJ2-3, with TRBD2 as a possible D gene (7 bases). Trimming took 0 bases from V and 2 from J, leaving 12 bases between them. Germline CDR1 is MNHEY and CDR2 is SVGEGT. The CDR3 runs 16 residues. The CDR3 sequence is CASSYSSRGATDTQYF. Written as DNA, the CDR3 is TGTGCCAGCAGTTACTCATCCCGGGGGGCCACAGATACGCAGTATTTT.

The chain's CDR3 is CATLQPPAGNTIYF. The CDR3 DNA follows: TGTGCCACTCTGCAGCCCCCGGCTGGAAACACCATATATTTT. The chain carries TRBV10-3 and TRBJ1-3; no clear D. CDR3 length: 14 residues. Trimming pared 10 bases from V and 2 bases from J, leaving 15 bases between. In germline, CDR1 is ENHRY, CDR2 SYGVKD.